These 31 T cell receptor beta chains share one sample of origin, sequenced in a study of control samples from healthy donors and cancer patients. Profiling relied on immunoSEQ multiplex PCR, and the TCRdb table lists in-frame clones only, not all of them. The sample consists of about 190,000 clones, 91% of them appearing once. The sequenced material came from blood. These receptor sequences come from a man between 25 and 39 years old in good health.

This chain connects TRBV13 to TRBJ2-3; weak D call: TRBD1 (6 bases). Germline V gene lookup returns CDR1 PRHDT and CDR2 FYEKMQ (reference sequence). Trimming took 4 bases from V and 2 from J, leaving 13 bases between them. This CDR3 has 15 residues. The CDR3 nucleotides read TGTGCCAGCAGCTCACAGGGTGTAGACACAGATACGCAGTATTTT. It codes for CASSSQGVDTDTQYF. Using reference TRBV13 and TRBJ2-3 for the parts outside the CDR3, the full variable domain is AAGVIQSPRHLIKEKRETATLKCYPIPRHDTVYWYQQGPGQDPQFLISFYEKMQSDKGSIPDRFSAQQFSDYHSELNMSSLELGDSALYFCASSSQGVDTDTQYFGPGTRLTVL.

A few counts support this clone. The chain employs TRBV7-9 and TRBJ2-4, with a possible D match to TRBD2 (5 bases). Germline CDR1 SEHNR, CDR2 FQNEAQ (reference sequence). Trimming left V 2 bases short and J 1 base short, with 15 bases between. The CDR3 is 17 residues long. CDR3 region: CASSLTLGDWAKNIQYF. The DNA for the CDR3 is TGTGCCAGCAGCTTAACCCTCGGGGATTGGGCCAAAAACATTCAGTACTTC.

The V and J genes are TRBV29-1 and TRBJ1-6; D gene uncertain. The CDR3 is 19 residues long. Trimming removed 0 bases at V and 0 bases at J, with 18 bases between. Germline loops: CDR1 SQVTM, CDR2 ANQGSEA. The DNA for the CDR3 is TGCAGCGTTGAAGATCCACCCGACCGTGGGAGCTCCTATAATTCACCCCTCCACTTT. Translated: CSVEDPPDRGSSYNSPLHF.

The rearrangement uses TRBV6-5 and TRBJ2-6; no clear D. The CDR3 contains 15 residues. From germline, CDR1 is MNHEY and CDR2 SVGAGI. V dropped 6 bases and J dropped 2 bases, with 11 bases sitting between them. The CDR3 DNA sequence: TGTGCCAGCAGCCAAACAGTCCCTGGGGCCAACGTCCTGACTTTC. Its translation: CASSQTVPGANVLTF.

The CDR3 loop reads CASSPGTGANEQFF. The CDR3 DNA is TGTGCCAGCAGTCCCGGGACAGGGGCCAATGAGCAGTTCTTC. The chain is built from TRBV6-5 and TRBJ2-1, with 10 positions matching TRBD1. Trimming took 5 bases from V and 6 from J; bases not matched to a gene: 4. Germline V gives CDR1 MNHEY, CDR2 SVGAGI. The CDR3 runs to 14 residues.

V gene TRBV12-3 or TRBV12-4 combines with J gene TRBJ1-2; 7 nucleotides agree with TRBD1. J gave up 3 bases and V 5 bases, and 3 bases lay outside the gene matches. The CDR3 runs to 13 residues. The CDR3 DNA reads TGTGCCAGCAGTCCGGGACAGCACTATGGCTACACCTTC. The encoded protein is CASSPGQHYGYTF.

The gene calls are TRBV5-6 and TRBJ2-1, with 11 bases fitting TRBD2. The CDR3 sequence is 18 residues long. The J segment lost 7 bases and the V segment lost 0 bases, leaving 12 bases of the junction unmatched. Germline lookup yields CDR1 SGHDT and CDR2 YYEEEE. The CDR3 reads CASSLAVAGGHYLNEQFF. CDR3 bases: TGTGCCAGCAGCTTGGCGGTAGCGGGGGGGCATTATTTGAATGAGCAGTTCTTC.

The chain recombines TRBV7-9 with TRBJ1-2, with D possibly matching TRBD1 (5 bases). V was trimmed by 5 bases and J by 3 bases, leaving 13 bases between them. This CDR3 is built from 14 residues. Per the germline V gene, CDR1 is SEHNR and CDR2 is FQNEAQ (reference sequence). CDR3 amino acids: CASSNLGGDYGYTF. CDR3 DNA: TGTGCCAGCAGCAACCTGGGGGGAGACTATGGCTACACCTTC.

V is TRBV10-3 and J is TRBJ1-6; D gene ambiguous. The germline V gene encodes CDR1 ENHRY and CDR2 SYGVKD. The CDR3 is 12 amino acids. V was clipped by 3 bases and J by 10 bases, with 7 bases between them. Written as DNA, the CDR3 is TGTGCCATCAGTGATATGGGGTCACCCCTCCACTTT. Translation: CAISDMGSPLHF.

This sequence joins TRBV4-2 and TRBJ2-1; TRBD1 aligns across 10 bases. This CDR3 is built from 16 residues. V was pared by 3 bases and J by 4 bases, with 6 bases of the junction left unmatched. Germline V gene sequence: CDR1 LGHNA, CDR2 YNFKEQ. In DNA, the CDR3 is TGTGCCAGCAGCCATGAAAGACAGGGGGCTTACAATGAGCAGTTCTTC. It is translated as CASSHERQGAYNEQFF.

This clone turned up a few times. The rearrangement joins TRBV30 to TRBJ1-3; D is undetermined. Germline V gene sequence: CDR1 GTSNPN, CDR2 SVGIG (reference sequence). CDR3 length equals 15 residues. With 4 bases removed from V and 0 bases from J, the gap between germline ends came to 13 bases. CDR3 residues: CAWTPSHRSGNTIYF. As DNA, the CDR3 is TGTGCCTGGACCCCAAGCCATCGCTCTGGAAACACCATATATTTT. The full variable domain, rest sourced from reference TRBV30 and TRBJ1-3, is SQTIHQWPATLVQPVGSPLSLECTVEGTSNPNLYWYRQAAGRGLQLLFYSVGIGQISSEVPQNLSASRPQDRQFILSSKKLLLSDSGFYLCAWTPSHRSGNTIYFGEGSWLTVV.

CDR3 region: CASRGNTGELFF. In DNA, the CDR3 is TGTGCCAGCAGAGGGAACACCGGGGAGCTGTTTTTT. This chain links TRBV6-5 with TRBJ2-2; D remains unclear. The CDR3 totals 12 residues. Germline V gives CDR1 MNHEY, CDR2 SVGAGI. V lost 6 bases, J lost 1 base, and 3 bases lay in between.

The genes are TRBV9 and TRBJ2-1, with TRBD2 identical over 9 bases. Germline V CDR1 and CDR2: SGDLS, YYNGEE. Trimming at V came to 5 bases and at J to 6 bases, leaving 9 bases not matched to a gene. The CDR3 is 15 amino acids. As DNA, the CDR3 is TGTGCCAGCAGTCTAGCGGGGCGACAAGTCAATGAGCAGTTCTTC. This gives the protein CASSLAGRQVNEQFF.

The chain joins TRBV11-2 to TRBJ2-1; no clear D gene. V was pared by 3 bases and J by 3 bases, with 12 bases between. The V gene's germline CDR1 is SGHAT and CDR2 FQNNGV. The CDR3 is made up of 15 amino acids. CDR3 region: CASSLAGADYNEQFF. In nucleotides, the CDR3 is TGTGCCAGCAGCTTGGCAGGCGCCGACTACAATGAGCAGTTCTTC.

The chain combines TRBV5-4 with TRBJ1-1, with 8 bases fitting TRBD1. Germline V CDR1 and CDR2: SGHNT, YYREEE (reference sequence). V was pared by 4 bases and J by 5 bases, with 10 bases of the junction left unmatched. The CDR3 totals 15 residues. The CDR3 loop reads CASSKINQGATEAFF. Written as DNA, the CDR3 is TGTGCCAGCAGCAAAATAAATCAGGGGGCAACTGAAGCTTTCTTT.

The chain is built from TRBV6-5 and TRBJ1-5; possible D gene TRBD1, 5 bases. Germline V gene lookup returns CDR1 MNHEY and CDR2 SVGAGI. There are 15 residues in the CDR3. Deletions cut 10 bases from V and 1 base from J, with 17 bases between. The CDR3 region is CANQPLGASNQPQHF. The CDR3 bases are TGTGCCAACCAGCCCCTAGGGGCGAGCAATCAGCCCCAGCATTTT.

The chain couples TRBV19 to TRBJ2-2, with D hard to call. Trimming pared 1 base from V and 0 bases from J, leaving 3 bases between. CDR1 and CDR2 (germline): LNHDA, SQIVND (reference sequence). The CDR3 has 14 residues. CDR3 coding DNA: TGTGCCAGTAGTATAGCAGCGAACACCGGGGAGCTGTTTTTT. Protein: CASSIAANTGELFF. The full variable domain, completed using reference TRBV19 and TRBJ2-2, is DGGITQSPKYLFRKEGQNVTLSCEQNLNHDAMYWYRQDPGQGLRLIYYSQIVNDFQKGDIAEGYSVSREKKESFPLTVTSAQKNPTAFYLCASSIAANTGELFFGEGSRLTVL.

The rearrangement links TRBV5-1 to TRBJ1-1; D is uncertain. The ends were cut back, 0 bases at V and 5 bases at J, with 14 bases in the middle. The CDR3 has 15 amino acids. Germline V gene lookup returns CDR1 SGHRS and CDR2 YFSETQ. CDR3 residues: CASSLEPPGRTEAFF. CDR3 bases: TGCGCCAGCAGCTTGGAACCCCCAGGTAGGACTGAAGCTTTCTTT.

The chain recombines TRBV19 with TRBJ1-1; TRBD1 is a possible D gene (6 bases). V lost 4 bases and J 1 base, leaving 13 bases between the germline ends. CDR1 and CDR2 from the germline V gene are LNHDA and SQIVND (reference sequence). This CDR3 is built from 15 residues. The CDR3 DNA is TGTGCCAGTAGTAAAGAAGACAGGAAGAACACTGAAGCTTTCTTT. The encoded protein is CASSKEDRKNTEAFF.

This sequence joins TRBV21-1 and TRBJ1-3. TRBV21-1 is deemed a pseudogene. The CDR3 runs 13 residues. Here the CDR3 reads CASSRDFRGTIYF. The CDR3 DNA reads TGTGCCAGCAGCAGGGACTTTCGCGGCACCATATATTTT.

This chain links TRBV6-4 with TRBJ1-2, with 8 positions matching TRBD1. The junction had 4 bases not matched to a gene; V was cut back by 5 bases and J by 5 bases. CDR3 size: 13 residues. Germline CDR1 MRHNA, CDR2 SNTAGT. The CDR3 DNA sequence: TGTGCCAGCAGTCGGGACAGGATGTATGGCTACACCTTC. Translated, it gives CASSRDRMYGYTF.

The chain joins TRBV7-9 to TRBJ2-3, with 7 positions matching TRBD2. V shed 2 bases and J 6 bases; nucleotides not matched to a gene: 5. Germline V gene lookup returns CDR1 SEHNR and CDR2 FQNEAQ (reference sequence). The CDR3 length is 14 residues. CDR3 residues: CASSLMGGLDTQYF. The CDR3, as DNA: TGTGCCAGCAGCTTAATGGGGGGGTTGGATACGCAGTATTTT. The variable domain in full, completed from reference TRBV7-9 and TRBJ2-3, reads DTGVSQNPRHKITKRGQNVTFRCDPISEHNRLYWYRQTLGQGPEFLTYFQNEAQLEKSRLLSDRFSAERPKGSFSTLEIQRTEQGDSAMYLCASSLMGGLDTQYFGPGTRLTVL.

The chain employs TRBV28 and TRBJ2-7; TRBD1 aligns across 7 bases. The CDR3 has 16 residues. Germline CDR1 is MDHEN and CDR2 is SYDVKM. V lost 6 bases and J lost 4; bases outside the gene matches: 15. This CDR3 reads CASRSPTGNPSYEQYF. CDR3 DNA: TGTGCCAGCAGAAGCCCGACAGGGAACCCATCTTACGAGCAGTACTTC.

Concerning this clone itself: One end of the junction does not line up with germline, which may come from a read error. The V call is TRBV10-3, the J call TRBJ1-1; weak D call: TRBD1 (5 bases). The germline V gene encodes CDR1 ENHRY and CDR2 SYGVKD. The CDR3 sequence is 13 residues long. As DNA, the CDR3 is TGTGCCAGTGAATCCGAGGGGAACGCTGAAGCTTTCTTT. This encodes CASESEGNAEAFF.

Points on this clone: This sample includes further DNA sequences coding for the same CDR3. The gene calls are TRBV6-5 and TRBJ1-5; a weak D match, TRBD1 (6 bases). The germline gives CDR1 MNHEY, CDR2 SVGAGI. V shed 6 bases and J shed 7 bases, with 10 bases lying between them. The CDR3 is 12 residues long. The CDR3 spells CASSQGLQPQHF. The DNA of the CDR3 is TGTGCCAGCAGCCAGGGGTTGCAGCCCCAGCATTTT.

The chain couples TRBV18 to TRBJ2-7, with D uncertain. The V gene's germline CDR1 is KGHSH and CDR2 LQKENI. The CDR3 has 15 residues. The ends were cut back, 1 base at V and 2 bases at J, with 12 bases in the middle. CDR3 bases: TGTGCCAGCTCACCACTCAATCGACCGGCCTACGAGCAGTACTTC. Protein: CASSPLNRPAYEQYF.

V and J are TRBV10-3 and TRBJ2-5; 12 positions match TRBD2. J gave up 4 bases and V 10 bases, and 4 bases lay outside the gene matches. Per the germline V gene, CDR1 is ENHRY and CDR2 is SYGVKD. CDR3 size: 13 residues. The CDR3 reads CANTGLAGETQYF. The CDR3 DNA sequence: TGTGCCAACACGGGACTAGCGGGAGAGACCCAGTACTTC.

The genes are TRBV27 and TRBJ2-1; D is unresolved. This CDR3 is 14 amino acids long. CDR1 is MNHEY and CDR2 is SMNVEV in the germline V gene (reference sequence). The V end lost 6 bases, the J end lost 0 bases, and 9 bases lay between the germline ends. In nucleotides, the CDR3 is TGTGCCAGCAGCACGACGAGCTCCTACAATGAGCAGTTCTTC. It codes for CASSTTSSYNEQFF.

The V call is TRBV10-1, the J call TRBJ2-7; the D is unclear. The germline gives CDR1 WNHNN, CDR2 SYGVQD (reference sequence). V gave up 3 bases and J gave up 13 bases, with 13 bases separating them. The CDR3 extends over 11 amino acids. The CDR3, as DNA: TGCGCCAGCAGTGACAGGACCGGGCTATACTTC. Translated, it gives CASSDRTGLYF.

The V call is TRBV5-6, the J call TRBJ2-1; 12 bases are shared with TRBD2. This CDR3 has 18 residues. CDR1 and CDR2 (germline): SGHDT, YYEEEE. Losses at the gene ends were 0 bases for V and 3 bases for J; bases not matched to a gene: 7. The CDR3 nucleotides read TGTGCCAGCAGCTTGGGTCCTCTAGCGGGGGGGCTCTACAATGAGCAGTTCTTC. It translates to CASSLGPLAGGLYNEQFF.

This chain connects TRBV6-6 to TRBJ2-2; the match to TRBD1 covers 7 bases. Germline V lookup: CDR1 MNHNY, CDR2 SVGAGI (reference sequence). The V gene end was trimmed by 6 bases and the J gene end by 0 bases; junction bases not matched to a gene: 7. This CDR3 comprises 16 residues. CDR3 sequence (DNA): TGTGCCAGCAGGGATACCGGGACAGCGAACACCGGGGAGCTGTTTTTT. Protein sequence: CASRDTGTANTGELFF.